The TCR beta chain described here comes from a study of blood T cells in healthy people across ages. General observations from the study: Across the age range, TCR beta diversity per million T cells fell in a roughly linear way.

Remarks on this clonotype: Its antigen is not known.

Then a second PCR, running roughly 7 to 11 cycles, was carried out with a sample-barcoded 5' primer and a J-beta primer mix. TCRdb redid the calling of the 5' RACE reads with MiXCR, one entry per CDR3 protein. The data hold about a million distinct CDR3 sequences, with about 44% observed a single time. Those donating, healthy Caucasian individuals from Russia, were aged roughly 6 to 95. The CDR3 has 15 amino acids. V dropped 1 base and J dropped 6 bases, with 14 bases sitting between them. The germline V gene encodes CDR1 LGHNT and CDR2 FRNRAP. This sequence was found in a young man in good health. The rearrangement links TRBV12-5 to TRBJ2-3; D call uncertain. The specimen was blood. Here the CDR3 DNA reads TGTGCTAGTGGTTTGGGGACCCAATGGGGTGATACGCAGTATTTT. Translating gives CASGLGTQWGDTQYF.